Described below is a single T cell receptor beta chain sequence and its context. What it binds is unknown. The data were produced by immunoSEQ multiplex PCR, yet TCRdb's version contains in-frame clones alone and is incomplete. Seen here are approximately 150,000 clones, over 80% observed once, and the top ten hold approximately 4.2%. This CDR3 spans 15 amino acids. The V gene's germline CDR1 is SQVTM and CDR2 ANQGSEA. Trimming removed 7 bases at V and 5 bases at J, with 23 bases between. The data belong to a study of T cell responses to AZD1222 COVID-19 vaccine. Overall study findings and caveats: Just a handful of AZD1222 recipients were seropositive at baseline. Females made up more of the donors, who were largely white British, and clonal diversity may have come out too low.

Sequenced here: peripheral blood, sampled 28 days after the second dose of the MenACWY control vaccine. This receptor was obtained from an adult who received the MenACWY meningococcal vaccine as a control. The chain recombines TRBV29-1 with TRBJ1-2; D is perhaps TRBD1 (6 bases). The CDR3 nucleotides are TGCAGCGCCACCCCGTTACAGGGTCAAGTTTATGGCTACACCTTC. It translates to CSATPLQGQVYGYTF.